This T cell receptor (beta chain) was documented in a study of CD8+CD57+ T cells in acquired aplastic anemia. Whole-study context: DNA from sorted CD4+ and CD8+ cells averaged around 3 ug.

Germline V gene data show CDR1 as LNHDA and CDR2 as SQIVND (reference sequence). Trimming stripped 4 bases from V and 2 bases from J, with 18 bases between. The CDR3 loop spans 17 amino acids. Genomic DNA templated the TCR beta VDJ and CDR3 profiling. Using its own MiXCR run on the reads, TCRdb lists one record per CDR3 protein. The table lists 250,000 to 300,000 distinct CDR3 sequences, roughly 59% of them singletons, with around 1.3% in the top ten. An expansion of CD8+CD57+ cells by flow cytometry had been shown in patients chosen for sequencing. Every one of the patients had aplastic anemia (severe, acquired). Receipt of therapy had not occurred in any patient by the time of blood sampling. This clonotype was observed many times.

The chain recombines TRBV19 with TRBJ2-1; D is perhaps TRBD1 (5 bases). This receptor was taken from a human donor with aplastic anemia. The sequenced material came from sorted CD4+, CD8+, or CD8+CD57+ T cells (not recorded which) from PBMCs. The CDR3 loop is CASSRHEGVGTYNEQFF. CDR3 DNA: TGTGCCAGTAGTAGACATGAAGGGGTGGGAACCTACAATGAGCAGTTCTTC.